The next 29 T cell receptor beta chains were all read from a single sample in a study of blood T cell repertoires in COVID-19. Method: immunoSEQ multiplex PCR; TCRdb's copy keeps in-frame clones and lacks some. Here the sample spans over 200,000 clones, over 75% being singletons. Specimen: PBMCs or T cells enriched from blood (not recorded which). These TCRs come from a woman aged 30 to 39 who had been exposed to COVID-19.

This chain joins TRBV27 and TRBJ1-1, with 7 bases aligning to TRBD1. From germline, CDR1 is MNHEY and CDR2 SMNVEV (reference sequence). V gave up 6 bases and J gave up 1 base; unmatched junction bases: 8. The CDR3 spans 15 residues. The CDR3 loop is CASSQRGQWNTEAFF. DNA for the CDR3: TGTGCCAGCAGCCAAAGGGGACAGTGGAACACTGAAGCTTTCTTT.

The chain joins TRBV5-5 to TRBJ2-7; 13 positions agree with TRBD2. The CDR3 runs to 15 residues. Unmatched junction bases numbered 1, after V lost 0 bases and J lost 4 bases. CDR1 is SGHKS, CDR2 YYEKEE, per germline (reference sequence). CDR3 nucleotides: TGTGCCAGCAGCTTGGGACTAGCGGGAGGTTACGAGCAGTACTTC. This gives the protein CASSLGLAGGYEQYF.

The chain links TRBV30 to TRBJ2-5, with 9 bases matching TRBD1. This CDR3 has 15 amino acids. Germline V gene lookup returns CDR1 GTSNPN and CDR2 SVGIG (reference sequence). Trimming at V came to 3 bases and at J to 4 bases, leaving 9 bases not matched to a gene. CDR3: CAWRLRDRDGETQYF. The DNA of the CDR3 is TGTGCCTGGAGGTTAAGGGACAGGGACGGAGAGACCCAGTACTTC.

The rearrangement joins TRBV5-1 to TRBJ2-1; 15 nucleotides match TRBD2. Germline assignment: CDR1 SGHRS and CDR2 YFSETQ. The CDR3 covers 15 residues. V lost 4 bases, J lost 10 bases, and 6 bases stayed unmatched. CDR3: CASSAGLAGGREQFF. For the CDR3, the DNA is TGCGCCAGCAGCGCGGGACTAGCGGGAGGAAGGGAGCAGTTCTTC.

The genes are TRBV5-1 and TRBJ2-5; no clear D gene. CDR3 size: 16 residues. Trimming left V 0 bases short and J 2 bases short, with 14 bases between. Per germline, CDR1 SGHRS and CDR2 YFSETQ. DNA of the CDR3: TGCGCCAGCAGCTTGGTCCCACCTTCACAACAAGAGACCCAGTACTTC. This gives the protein CASSLVPPSQQETQYF.

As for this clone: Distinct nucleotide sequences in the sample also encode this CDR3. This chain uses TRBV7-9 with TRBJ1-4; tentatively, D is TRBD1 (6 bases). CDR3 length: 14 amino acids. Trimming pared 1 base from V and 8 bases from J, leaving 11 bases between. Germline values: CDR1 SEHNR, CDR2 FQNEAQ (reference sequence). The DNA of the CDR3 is TGTGCCAGCAGCTTAGTACAGGGTGGGGAAAAACTGTTTTTT. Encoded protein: CASSLVQGGEKLFF.

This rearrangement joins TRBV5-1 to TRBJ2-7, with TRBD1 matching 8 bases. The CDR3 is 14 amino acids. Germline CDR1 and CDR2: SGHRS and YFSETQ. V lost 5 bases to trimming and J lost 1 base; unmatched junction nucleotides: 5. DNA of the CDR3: TGCGCCAGCAGTAAAGGACAGGGTTCCTACGAGCAGTACTTC. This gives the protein CASSKGQGSYEQYF. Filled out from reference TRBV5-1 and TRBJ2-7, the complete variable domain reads KAGVTQTPRYLIKTRGQQVTLSCSPISGHRSVSWYQQTPGQGLQFLFEYFSETQRNKGNFPGRFSGRQFSNSRSEMNVSTLELGDSALYLCASSKGQGSYEQYFGPGTRLTVT.

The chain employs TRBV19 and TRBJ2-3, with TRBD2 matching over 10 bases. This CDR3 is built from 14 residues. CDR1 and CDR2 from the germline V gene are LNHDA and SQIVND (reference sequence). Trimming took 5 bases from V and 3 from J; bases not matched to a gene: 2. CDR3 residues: CASSPTSGTDTQYF. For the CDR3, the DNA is TGTGCCAGTAGTCCGACTAGCGGGACAGATACGCAGTATTTT.

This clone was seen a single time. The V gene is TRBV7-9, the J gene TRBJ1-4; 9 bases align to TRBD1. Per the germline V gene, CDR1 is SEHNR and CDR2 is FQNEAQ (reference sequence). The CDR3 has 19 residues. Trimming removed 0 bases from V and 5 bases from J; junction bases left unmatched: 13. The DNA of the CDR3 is TGTGCCAGCAGCTTAGCTCCGGGACAGGGTTTTTCATCAAATGAAAAACTGTTTTTT. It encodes CASSLAPGQGFSSNEKLFF.

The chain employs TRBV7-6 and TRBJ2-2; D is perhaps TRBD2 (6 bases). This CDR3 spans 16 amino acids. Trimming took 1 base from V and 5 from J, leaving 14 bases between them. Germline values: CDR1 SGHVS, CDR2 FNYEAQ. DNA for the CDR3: TGTGCCAGCAGCTTAGGGGCGGGAAGGTTTACCGGGGAGCTGTTTTTT. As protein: CASSLGAGRFTGELFF.

The CDR3 protein is CASSPTTGTGNEKLFF. The CDR3 coding sequence is TGTGCCAGCTCACCCACGACGGGGACAGGGAATGAAAAACTGTTTTTT. This chain uses TRBV18 with TRBJ1-4, with 9 bases identical to TRBD1. The length of the CDR3 is 16 residues. The V segment lost 3 bases and the J segment 5 bases; nucleotides outside the gene matches: 7. Germline CDR1 reads KGHSH; CDR2 reads LQKENI.

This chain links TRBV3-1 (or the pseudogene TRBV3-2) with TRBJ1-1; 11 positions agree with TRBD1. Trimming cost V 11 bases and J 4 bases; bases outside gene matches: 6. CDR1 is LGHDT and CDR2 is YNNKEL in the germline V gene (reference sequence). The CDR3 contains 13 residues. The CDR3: CACRDRGVTEAFF. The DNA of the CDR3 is TGTGCCTGCCGGGACAGGGGGGTCACTGAAGCTTTCTTT.

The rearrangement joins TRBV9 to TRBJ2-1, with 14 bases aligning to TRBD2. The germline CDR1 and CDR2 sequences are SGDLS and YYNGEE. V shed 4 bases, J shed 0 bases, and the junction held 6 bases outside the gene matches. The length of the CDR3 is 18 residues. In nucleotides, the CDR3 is TGTGCCAGCAGCCCTACCGGGACTAGCGGGAGCTCCTACAATGAGCAGTTCTTC. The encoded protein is CASSPTGTSGSSYNEQFF.

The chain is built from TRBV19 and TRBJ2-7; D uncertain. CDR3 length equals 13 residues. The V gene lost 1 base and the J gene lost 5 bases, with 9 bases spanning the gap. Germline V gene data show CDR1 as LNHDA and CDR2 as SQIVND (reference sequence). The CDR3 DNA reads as TGTGCCAGTAGTATAGGGTCGAGAGACGAGCAGTACTTC. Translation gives CASSIGSRDEQYF.

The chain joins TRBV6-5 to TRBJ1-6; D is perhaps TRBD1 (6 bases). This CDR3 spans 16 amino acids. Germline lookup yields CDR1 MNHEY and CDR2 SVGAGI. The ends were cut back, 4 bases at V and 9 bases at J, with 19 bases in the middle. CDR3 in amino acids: CASSSHQGSLGSPLHF. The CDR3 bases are TGTGCCAGCAGTTCCCACCAGGGGAGTTTAGGTTCACCCCTCCACTTT.

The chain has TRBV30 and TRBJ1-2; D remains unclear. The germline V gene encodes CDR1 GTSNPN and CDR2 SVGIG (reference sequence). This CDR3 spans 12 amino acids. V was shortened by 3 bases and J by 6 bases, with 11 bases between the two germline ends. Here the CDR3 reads CAWRGSADGYTF. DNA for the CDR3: TGTGCCTGGAGGGGCTCGGCAGATGGCTACACCTTC.

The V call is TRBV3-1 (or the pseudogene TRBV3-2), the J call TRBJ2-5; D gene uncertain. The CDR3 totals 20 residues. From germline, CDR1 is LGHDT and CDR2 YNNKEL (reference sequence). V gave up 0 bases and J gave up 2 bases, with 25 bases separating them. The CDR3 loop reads CASSQEALMGHMSPQETQYF. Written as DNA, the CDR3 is TGTGCCAGCAGCCAAGAGGCGTTAATGGGCCACATGTCCCCTCAAGAGACCCAGTACTTC.

CDR3 region: CASSLGGSTEAFF. The CDR3 DNA reads as TGTGCCAGCAGTTTAGGAGGATCAACTGAAGCTTTCTTT. The V call is TRBV27, the J call TRBJ1-1; D not certain. The CDR3 sequence is 13 residues long. CDR1 and CDR2 (germline): MNHEY, SMNVEV (reference sequence). The V gene lost 2 bases and the J gene lost 5 bases, with 9 bases spanning the gap.

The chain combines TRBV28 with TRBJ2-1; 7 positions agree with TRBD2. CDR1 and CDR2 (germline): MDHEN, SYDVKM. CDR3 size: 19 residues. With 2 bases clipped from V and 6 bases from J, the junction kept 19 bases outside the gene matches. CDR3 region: CASSLGLSMGGSWRNEQFF. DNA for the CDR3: TGTGCCAGCAGTTTAGGGCTTTCGATGGGCGGGAGTTGGCGCAATGAGCAGTTCTTC.

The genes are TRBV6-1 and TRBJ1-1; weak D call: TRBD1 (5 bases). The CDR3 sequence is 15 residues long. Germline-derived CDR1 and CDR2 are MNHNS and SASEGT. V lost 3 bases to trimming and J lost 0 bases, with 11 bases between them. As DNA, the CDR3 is TGTGCCAGCAGTGACAGACAGAGCATGAACACTGAAGCTTTCTTT. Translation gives CASSDRQSMNTEAFF.

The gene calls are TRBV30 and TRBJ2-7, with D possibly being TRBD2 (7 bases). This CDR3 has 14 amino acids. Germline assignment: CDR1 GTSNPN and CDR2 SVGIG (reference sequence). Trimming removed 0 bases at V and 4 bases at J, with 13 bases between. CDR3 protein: CAWSVGGGAYEQYF. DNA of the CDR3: TGTGCCTGGAGTGTAGGGGGGGGCGCGTACGAGCAGTACTTC.

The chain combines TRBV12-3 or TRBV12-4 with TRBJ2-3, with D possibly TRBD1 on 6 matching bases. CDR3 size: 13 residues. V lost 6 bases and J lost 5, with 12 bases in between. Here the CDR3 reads CASRGRGKDTQYF. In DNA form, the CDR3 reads TGTGCCAGCAGGGGCAGGGGTAAAGATACGCAGTATTTT.

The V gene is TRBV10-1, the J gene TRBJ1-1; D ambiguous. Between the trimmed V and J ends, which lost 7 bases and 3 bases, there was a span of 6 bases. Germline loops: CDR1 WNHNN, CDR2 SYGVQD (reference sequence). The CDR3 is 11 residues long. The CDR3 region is CASTLHTEAFF. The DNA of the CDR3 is TGCGCCAGCACCCTACACACTGAAGCTTTCTTT.

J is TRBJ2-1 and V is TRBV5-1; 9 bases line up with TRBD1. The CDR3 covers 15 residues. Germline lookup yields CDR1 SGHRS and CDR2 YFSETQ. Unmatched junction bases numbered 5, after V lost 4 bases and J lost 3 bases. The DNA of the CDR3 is TGCGCCAGCAGCAAAAGGGACAGGGACTACAATGAGCAGTTCTTC. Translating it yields CASSKRDRDYNEQFF.

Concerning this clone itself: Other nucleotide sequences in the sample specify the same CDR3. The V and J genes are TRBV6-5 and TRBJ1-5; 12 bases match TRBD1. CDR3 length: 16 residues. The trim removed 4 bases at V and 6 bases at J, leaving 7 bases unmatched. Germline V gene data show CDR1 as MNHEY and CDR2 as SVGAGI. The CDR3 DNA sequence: TGTGCCAGCAGTTCCCGGGACAGGGGGCTAGGTCAGCCCCAGCATTTT. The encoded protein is CASSSRDRGLGQPQHF.

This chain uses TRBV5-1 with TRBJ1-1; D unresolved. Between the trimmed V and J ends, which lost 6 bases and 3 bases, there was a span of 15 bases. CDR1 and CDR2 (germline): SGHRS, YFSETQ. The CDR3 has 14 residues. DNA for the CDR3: TGCGCCAGCACTTTCCAGGCGGGTTACACTGAAGCTTTCTTT. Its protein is CASTFQAGYTEAFF.

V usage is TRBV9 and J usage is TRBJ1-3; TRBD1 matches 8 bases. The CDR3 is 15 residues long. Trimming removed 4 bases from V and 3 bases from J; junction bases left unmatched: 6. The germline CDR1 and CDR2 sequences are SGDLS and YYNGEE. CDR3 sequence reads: CASSPGTGGGNTIYF. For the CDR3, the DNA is TGTGCCAGCAGCCCCGGGACAGGAGGTGGAAACACCATATATTTT.

The CDR3 nucleotides are TGTGCCAGCAGCTTAGACAGGGAGAAGTACTTC. Translation gives CASSLDREKYF. This chain links TRBV7-9 with TRBJ2-7; possible D gene TRBD1, 6 bases. Germline V gene data show CDR1 as SEHNR and CDR2 as FQNEAQ (reference sequence). The CDR3 sequence is 11 residues long. Between the trimmed V and J ends, which lost 1 base and 11 bases, there was a span of 9 bases.

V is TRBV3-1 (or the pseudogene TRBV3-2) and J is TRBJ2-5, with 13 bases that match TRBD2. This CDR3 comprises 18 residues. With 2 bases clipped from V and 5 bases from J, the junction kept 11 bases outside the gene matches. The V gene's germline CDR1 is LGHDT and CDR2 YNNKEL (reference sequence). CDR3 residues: CASSQSRTSGSFRETQYF. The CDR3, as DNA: TGTGCCAGCAGCCAATCCCGGACTAGCGGGAGTTTCCGGGAGACCCAGTACTTC.